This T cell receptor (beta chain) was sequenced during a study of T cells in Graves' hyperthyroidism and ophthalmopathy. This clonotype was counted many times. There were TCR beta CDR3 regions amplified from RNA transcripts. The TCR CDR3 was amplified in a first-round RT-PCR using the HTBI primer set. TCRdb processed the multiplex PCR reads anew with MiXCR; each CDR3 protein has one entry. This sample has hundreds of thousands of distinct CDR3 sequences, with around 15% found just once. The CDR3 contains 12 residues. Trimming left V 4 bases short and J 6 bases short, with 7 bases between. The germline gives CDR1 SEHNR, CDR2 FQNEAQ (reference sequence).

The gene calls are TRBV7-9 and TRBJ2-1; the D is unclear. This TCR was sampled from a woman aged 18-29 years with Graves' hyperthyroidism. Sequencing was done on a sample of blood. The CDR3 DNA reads TGTGCCAGCAGCTCTCTAGTCAATGAGCAGTTCTTC. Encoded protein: CASSSLVNEQFF.